This T cell receptor beta chain was found in a study of cytomegalovirus exposure and HLA in healthy donors. This CDR3 comprises 15 residues. Germline V CDR1 and CDR2: MNHEY, SMNVEV (reference sequence). V dropped 11 bases and J dropped 0; count of bases not matched to a gene: 12. The table came from immunoSEQ multiplex PCR; TCRdb's copy has only in-frame clones and leaves some out. The profile covers fewer than 200,000 clones, with 85% appearing a single time and 16% taken by the ten largest. Study-wide results and limits: Reportedly, cytomegalovirus status was diagnosed with high sensitivity and specificity.

About this clone: Its specificity is unknown.

The V and J genes are TRBV27 and TRBJ1-2; 7 bases match TRBD1. This TCR came from a man aged 18-30 years in good health and CMV-seropositive. Source material: PBMCs. CDR3 bases: TGTGCCGTCAAGACAGGGTCTGCTCCTAACTATGGCTACACCTTC. Encoded protein: CAVKTGSAPNYGYTF.